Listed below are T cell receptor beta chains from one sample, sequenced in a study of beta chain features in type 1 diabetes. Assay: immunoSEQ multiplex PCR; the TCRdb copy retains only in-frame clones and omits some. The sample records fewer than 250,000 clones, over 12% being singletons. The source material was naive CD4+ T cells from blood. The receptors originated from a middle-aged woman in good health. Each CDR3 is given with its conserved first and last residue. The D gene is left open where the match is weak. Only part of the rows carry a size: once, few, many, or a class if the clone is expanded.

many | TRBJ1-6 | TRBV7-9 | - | CASSLGGGSPLHF | TGTGCCAGCAGCTTAGGAGGGGGTTCACCCCTCCACTTT
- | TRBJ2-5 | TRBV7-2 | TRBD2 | CASPKGAGGPVETQYF | TGTGCCAGCCCCAAAGGGGCGGGGGGGCCGGTAGAGACCCAGTACTTC
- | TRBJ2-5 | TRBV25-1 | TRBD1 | CATQDRGVETQYF | TGTGCCACCCAGGACAGGGGAGTTGAGACCCAGTACTTC
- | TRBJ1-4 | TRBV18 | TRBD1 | CASSPQDRGGEKLFF | TGTGCCAGCTCACCACAGGACAGGGGAGGCGAAAAACTGTTTTTT
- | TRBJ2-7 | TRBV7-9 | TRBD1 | CASSFPGQGGYEQYF | TGTGCCAGCAGCTTTCCGGGACAGGGCGGGTACGAGCAGTACTTC
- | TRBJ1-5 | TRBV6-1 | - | CASSERSRQDGNQPQHF | TGTGCCAGCAGTGAAAGGTCTCGACAGGATGGCAATCAGCCCCAGCATTTT
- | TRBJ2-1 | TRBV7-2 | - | CASSFNAQLYNEQFF | TGTGCCAGCAGCTTTAACGCACAGTTATACAATGAGCAGTTCTTC
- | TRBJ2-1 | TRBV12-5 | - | CASGLPLTDRKNNEQFF | TGTGCTAGTGGTTTACCCCTAACCGACAGGAAAAACAATGAGCAGTTCTTC
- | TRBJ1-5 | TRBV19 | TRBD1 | CASSIGGTGAKLEHF | TGTGCCAGTAGTATAGGGGGGACAGGGGCCAAACTCGAACATTTT
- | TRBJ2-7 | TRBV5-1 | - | CASSLGAGVTYEQYF | TGCGCCAGCAGCTTGGGGGCCGGGGTAACCTACGAGCAGTACTTC
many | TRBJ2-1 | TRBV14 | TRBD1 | CASSPGQGNEQFF | TGTGCCAGCAGCCCGGGACAGGGAAATGAGCAGTTCTTC
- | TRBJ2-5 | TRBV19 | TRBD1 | CASSSVTGASRTQYF | TGTGCCAGTAGTTCGGTGACAGGGGCATCCCGGACCCAGTACTTC
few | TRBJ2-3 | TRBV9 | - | CASSVVGQGGAQYF | TGTGCCAGCAGCGTAGTAGGTCAGGGGGGTGCGCAGTATTTT
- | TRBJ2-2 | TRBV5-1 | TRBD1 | CASSLGQGNTGELFF | TGCGCCAGCAGCTTAGGACAGGGGAACACCGGGGAGCTGTTTTTT
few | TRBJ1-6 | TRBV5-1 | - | CASSSGREGYNSPLHF | TGCGCCAGCAGCTCCGGAAGAGAGGGTTATAATTCACCCCTCCACTTT
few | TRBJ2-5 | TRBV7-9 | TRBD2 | CASRGLVKETQYF | TGTGCCAGCAGGGGACTAGTAAAAGAGACCCAGTACTTC
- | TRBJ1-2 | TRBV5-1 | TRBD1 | CASSLEGASYGYTF | TGCGCCAGCAGCTTGGAGGGGGCAAGCTATGGCTACACCTTC
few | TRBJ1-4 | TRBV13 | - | CASSSGAGGPMFF | TGTGCCAGCAGCTCCGGCGCCGGGGGTCCGATGTTTTTT
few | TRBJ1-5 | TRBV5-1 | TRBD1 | CASSFLDRGVKRNQPQHF | TGCGCCAGCAGCTTCCTAGACAGGGGGGTAAAGCGCAATCAGCCCCAGCATTTT
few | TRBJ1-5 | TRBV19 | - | CASSRGDRRGDQPQHF | TGTGCCAGTAGTAGGGGTGACAGGCGAGGGGATCAGCCCCAGCATTTT
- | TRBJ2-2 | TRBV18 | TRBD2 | CASSPRRLAGENTGELFF | TGTGCCAGCTCACCACGGAGACTAGCGGGGGAGAACACCGGGGAGCTGTTTTTT
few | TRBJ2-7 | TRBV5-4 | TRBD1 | CASSLANPGQGAYEQYF | TGTGCCAGCAGCTTGGCCAACCCGGGACAGGGCGCCTACGAGCAGTACTTC
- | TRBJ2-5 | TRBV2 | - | CASSEALAGTQYF | TGTGCCAGCAGTGAAGCGCTTGCGGGGACCCAGTACTTC
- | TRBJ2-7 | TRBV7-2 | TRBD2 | CASSFRLAGLGGGEQYF | TGTGCCAGCAGCTTCCGGCTAGCAGGGCTGGGGGGGGGCGAGCAGTACTTC
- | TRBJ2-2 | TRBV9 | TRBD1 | CASNPTGVGELFF | TGTGCCAGCAATCCGACAGGGGTCGGGGAGCTGTTTTTT
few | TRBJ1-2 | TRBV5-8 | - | CASSPPTGLYGYTF | TGTGCCAGCAGCCCACCTACAGGGCTCTATGGCTACACCTTC
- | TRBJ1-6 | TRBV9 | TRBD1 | CASSLRTGLNSPLHF | TGTGCCAGCAGCTTAAGGACAGGGCTCAATTCACCCCTCCACTTT
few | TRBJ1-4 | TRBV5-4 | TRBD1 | CASSEKGQDEKLFF | TGTGCCAGCAGCGAGAAGGGACAGGACGAAAAACTGTTTTTT
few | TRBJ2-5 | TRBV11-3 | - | CASSLLQGETQYF | TGTGCCAGCAGCCTGTTACAGGGAGAGACCCAGTACTTC
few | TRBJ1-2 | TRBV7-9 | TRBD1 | CASSFGQGNGYTF | TGTGCCAGCAGCTTTGGACAGGGTAACGGCTACACCTTC
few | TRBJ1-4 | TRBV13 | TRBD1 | CASSPRTGGHEKLFF | TGTGCCAGCAGCCCCAGGACAGGGGGGCATGAAAAACTGTTTTTT
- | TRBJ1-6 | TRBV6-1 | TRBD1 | CASTGQDPSPLHF | TGTGCCAGCACGGGACAGGACCCTTCACCCCTCCACTTT
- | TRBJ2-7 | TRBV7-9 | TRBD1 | CASSLIQGASYEQYF | TGTGCCAGCAGCCTAATACAGGGGGCATCCTACGAGCAGTACTTC
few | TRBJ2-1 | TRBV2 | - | CASSAQGYEQFF | TGTGCCAGCAGTGCACAGGGTTATGAGCAGTTCTTC
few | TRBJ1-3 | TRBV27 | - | CASSLLGAGNTIYF | TGTGCCAGCAGTTTACTGGGAGCTGGAAACACCATATATTTT
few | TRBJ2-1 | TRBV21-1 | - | CASTLTGTGRKFF | TGTGCCAGCACCCTAACCGGGACAGGGAGAAAGTTCTTC
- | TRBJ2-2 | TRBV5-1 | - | CASGARGATGELFF | TGCGCCAGCGGTGCCCGGGGGGCCACCGGGGAGCTGTTTTTT
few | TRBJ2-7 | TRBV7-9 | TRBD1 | CASSFTTGDEQYF | TGTGCCAGCAGCTTTACTACAGGGGACGAGCAGTACTTC
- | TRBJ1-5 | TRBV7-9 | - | CASSLARGVSTRGNQPQHF | TGTGCCAGCAGCTTAGCGCGCGGGGTGTCGACGAGAGGCAATCAGCCCCAGCATTTT
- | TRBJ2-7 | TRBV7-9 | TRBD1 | CASSLAQGVHEQYF | TGTGCCAGCAGCTTAGCGCAGGGGGTCCACGAGCAGTACTTC
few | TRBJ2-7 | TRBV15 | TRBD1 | CATSRVIGTGGLEQYF | TGTGCCACCAGCAGAGTAATCGGGACAGGGGGCTTGGAGCAGTACTTC
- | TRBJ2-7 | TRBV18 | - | CASSPPAGAPREQYF | TGTGCCAGCTCACCACCTGCAGGGGCCCCGAGGGAGCAGTACTTC
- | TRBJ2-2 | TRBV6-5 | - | CASSFRDTGELFF | TGTGCCAGCAGTTTCCGGGACACCGGGGAGCTGTTTTTT
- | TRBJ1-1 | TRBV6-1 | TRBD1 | CASIAGGLAAFF | TGTGCCAGCATTGCAGGGGGGTTGGCAGCTTTCTTT
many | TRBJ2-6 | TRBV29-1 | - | CSVLVPGANVLTF | TGCAGCGTTTTAGTCCCGGGGGCCAACGTCCTGACTTTC
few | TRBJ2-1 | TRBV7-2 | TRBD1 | CASSSHPGTGGRNEQFF | TGTGCCAGCAGCTCTCACCCCGGGACAGGGGGCCGAAATGAGCAGTTCTTC
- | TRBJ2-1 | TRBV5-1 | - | CASSLVLASSHNEQFF | TGCGCCAGCAGCTTGGTTCTAGCGAGTTCCCACAATGAGCAGTTCTTC
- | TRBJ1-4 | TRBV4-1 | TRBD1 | CASSQVGTGNEKLFF | TGCGCCAGCAGCCAAGTAGGGACAGGCAATGAAAAACTGTTTTTT
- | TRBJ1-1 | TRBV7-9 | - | CASSLRPPSTERAFF | TGTGCCAGCAGCTTAAGGCCGCCTTCGACCGAGCGAGCTTTCTTT
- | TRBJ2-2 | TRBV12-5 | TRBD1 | CASGLILGQGYTGELFF | TGTGCTAGTGGTTTGATCCTCGGACAGGGTTACACCGGGGAGCTGTTTTTT
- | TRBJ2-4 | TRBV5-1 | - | CASSLGDIGVNIQYF | TGCGCCAGCAGCTTGGGGGACATCGGCGTGAACATTCAGTACTTC
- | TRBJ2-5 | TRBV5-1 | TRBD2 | CASSPARGEETQYF | TGCGCCAGCAGCCCAGCGCGGGGGGAGGAGACCCAGTACTTC
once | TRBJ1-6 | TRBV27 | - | CASSWSRATSPLHF | TGTGCCAGCAGTTGGAGCAGGGCGACTTCACCCCTCCACTTT
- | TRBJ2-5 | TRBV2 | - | CASSELRALGTQYF | TGTGCCAGCAGTGAATTGAGGGCCCTTGGGACCCAGTACTTC